This entry is about one T cell receptor beta chain. Its antigen is as yet unknown. Assay: immunoSEQ multiplex PCR; the TCRdb copy retains only in-frame clones and omits some. The profile shows roughly 130,000 clones, about 91% of them singletons. This sample stems from a study of T cell responses to AZD1222 COVID-19 vaccine. Trimming took off 3 bases at V and 2 bases at J, with 14 bases between the two ends. Germline CDR1 reads MNHNS; CDR2 reads SASEGT. The CDR3 covers 16 residues. Study-wide findings and caveats: Females made up more of the donors, who were largely white British, and clonal diversity may have come out too low.

The sample consisted of peripheral blood, taken on day 0 of AZD1222 vaccination. The V call is TRBV6-1, the J call TRBJ1-5; possibly TRBD1 for D (6 bases). This sequence originates from an adult in good health. CDR3 sequence reads: CASSDWGASGNQPQHF. In DNA form, the CDR3 reads TGTGCCAGCAGTGATTGGGGGGCGTCGGGCAATCAGCCCCAGCATTTT.